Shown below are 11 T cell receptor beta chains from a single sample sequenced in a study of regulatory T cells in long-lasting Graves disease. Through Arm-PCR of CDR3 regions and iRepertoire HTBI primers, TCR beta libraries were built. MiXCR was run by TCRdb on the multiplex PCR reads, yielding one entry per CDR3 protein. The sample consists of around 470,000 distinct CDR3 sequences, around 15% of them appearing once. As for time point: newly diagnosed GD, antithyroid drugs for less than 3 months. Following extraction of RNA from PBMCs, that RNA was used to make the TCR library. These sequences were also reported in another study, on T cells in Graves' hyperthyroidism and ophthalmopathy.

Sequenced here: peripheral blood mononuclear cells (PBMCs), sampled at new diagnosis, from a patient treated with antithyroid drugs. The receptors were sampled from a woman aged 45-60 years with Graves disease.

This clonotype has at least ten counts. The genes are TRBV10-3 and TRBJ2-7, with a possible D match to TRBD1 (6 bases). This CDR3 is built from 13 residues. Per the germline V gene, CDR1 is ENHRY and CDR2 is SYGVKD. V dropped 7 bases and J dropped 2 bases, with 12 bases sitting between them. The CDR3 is CAITGDFTYEQYF. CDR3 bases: TGTGCCATCACAGGGGATTTCACCTACGAGCAGTACTTC.

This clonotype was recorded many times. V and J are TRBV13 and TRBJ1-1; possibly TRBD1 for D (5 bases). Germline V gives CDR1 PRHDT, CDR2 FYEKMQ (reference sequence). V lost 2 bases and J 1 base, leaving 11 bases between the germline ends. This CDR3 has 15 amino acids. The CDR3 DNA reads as TGTGCCAGCAGCTTAATTGAGGGGACGAACACTGAAGCTTTCTTT. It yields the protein CASSLIEGTNTEAFF.

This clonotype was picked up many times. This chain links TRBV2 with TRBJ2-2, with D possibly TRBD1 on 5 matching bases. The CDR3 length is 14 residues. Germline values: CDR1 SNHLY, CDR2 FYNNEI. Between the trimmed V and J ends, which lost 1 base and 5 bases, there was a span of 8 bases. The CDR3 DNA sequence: TGTGCCAGCAGTGAAGACAGGAGTACCGGGGAGCTGTTTTTT. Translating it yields CASSEDRSTGELFF.

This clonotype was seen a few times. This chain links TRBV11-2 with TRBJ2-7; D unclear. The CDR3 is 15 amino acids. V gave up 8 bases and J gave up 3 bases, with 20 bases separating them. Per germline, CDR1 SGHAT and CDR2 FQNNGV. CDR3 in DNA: TGTGCCAGCTCACCATCGTCCATTCTCCGCTACGAGCAGTACTTC. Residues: CASSPSSILRYEQYF.

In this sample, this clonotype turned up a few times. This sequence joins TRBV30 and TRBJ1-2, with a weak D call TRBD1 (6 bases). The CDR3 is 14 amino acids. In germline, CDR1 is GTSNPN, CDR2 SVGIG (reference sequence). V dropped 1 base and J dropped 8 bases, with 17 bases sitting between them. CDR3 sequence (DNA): TGTGCCTGGAGTGGAGGGGGGGGGGTGAGAGGCTACACCTTC. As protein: CAWSGGGGVRGYTF.

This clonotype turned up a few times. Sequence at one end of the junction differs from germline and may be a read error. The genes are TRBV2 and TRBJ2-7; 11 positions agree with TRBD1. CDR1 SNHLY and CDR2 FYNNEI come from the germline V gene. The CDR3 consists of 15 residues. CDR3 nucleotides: TGCGCCAGCAGCCAAGTGGACAGGGGGCTAAACGAGCAGTACTTC. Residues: CASSQVDRGLNEQYF.

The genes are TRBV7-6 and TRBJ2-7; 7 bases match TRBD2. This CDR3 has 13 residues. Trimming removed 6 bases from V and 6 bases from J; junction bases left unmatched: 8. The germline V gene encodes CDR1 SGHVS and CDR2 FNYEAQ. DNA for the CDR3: TGTGCCAGCAGACCCAAGACTAGCAGCGAGCAGTACTTC. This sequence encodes CASRPKTSSEQYF. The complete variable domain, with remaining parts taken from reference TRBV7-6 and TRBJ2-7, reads GAGVSQSPRYKVTKRGQDVALRCDPISGHVSLYWYRQALGQGPEFLTYFNYEAQQDKSGLPNDRFSAERPEGSISTLTIQRTEQRDSAMYRCASRPKTSSEQYFGPGTRLTVT.

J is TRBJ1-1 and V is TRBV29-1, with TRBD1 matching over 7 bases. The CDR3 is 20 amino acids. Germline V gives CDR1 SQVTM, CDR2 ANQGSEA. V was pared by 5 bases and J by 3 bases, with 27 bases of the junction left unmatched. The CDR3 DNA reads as TGCAGCGTTCAACCTGAGGTGACAGGGACGTTTTCGTTGGGGCACACTGAAGCTTTCTTT. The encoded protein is CSVQPEVTGTFSLGHTEAFF. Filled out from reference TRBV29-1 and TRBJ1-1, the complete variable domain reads SAVISQKPSRDICQRGTSLTIQCQVDSQVTMMFWYRQQPGQSLTLIATANQGSEATYESGFVIDKFPISRPNLTFSTLTVSNMSPEDSSIYLCSVQPEVTGTFSLGHTEAFFGQGTRLTVV.

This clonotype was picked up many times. The CDR3 region is CASSFTMNTEAFF. CDR3 in DNA: TGTGCCAGCAGCTTCACAATGAACACTGAAGCTTTCTTT. This rearrangement joins TRBV7-3 to TRBJ1-1, with D hard to call. The CDR3 extends over 13 amino acids. The germline V and J ends were trimmed by 3 bases and 0 bases, with 5 bases remaining between them. CDR1 is SGHTA, CDR2 FQGTGA, per germline.

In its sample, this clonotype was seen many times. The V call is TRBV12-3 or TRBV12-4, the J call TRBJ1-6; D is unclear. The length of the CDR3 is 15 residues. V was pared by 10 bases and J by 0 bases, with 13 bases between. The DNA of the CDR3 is TGTGCCATACTTTTCTGGAGCTCCTATAATTCACCCCTCCACTTT. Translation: CAILFWSSYNSPLHF.

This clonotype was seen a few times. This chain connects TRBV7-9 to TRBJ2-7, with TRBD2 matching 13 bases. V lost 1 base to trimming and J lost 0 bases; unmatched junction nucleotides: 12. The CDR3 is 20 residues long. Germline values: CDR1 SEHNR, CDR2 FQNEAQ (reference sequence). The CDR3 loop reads CASSLVLGLAGANLSYEQYF. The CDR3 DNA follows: TGTGCCAGCAGCTTAGTATTAGGACTAGCGGGAGCTAACCTCTCCTACGAGCAGTACTTC.